These T cell receptor beta chains were read from a single sample in a study of brain T cells in children with intractable seizures. Sequencing was performed with immunoSEQ multiplex PCR; in TCRdb, only in-frame clones are kept and a portion is missing. The table records 110,000 or so clones, approximately 94% of them present only once. Sequences were derived from peripheral blood, sampled at surgery. Source of these receptors: a boy in the first two years of life with hemimegalencephaly and intractable seizures. Both conserved end residues are part of each CDR3. The D gene is left open where the match is weak. Clone size is not always given. Where it is, it says once, few, many or a class for expanded clones.

clone_size	v_call	d_call	j_call	cdr3_nt	cdr3_aa
-	TRBV4-1	-	TRBJ1-3	TGCGCCAGCAGCCAGCGAGGGGACTCTGGAAACACCATATATTTT	CASSQRGDSGNTIYF
once	TRBV4-2	-	TRBJ2-7	TGTGCCAGCAGCCAAGTTATACAGGGTGGGAGGTTAACCTACGAGCAGTACTTC	CASSQVIQGGRLTYEQYF
-	TRBV7-3	TRBD1	TRBJ2-6	TGTGCCAGCAGCCCCAGAGGGACAGCCTCTGGGGCCAACGTCCTGACTTTC	CASSPRGTASGANVLTF
-	TRBV27	-	TRBJ2-1	TGTGCCAGCAGTTTAGAACACCCCGCCTACAATGAGCAGTTCTTC	CASSLEHPAYNEQFF
-	TRBV7-8	TRBD2	TRBJ2-1	TGTGCCAGCAGCATACTAGCGGGAGTCTCGAACAATGAGCAGTTCTTC	CASSILAGVSNNEQFF
-	TRBV27	TRBD2	TRBJ2-1	TGTGCCAGCAGGTTAGGGGCGGGGGGGAACAATGAGCAGTTCTTC	CASRLGAGGNNEQFF
-	TRBV2	TRBD2	TRBJ2-1	TGTGCCAGCAGTGACTCCCTACTAGCGGGAATACACAATGAGCAGTTCTTC	CASSDSLLAGIHNEQFF
-	TRBV27	-	TRBJ1-5	TGTGCCAGCAGCCGGAAACCCATCTATCAGCCCCAGCATTTT	CASSRKPIYQPQHF
-	TRBV5-4	-	TRBJ1-6	TGTGCCAGCAGCTTGGACCCCGACAGTAATTCACCCCTCCACTTT	CASSLDPDSNSPLHF
-	TRBV7-3	-	TRBJ2-7	TGTGCCAGCAGCTTCCCGGACTCGAGCTCCTACGAGCAGTACTTC	CASSFPDSSSYEQYF
-	TRBV19	-	TRBJ2-2	TGTGCCAGTAGTATAGGGTTTTTTGCGACCGGGGAGCTGTTTTTT	CASSIGFFATGELFF
-	TRBV3-1/TRBV3-2	TRBD1	TRBJ1-2	TGTGCCAGCAGCCAAGATTACAGGGGGCTTAGGGGCTACACCTTC	CASSQDYRGLRGYTF
-	TRBV27	-	TRBJ1-2	TGTGCCAGCAGTAATGAGAGGGCCCATTGGTATGGCTACACCTTC	CASSNERAHWYGYTF
-	TRBV11-3	-	TRBJ2-1	TGTGCCAGCAGCTTAGTCTCTAGCAGGGGAAGGCAGTTCTTC	CASSLVSSRGRQFF
-	TRBV30	TRBD1	TRBJ1-2	TGTGCCTGGGGACAGGAGGGCTATGGCTACACCTTC	CAWGQEGYGYTF
-	TRBV6-2/TRBV6-3	TRBD2	TRBJ2-3	TGTGCCAGCAGTACAGCGGGAACAGATACGCAGTATTTT	CASSTAGTDTQYF
-	TRBV14	TRBD2	TRBJ2-1	TGTGCCAGCAGCCAAGATCTCGGGACTAGCGGGAGGGCCAGGTACAATGAGCAGTTCTTC	CASSQDLGTSGRARYNEQFF
-	TRBV7-8	TRBD1	TRBJ1-6	TGTGCCAGCGAGGGGACAGAGAATTCACCCCTCCACTTT	CASEGTENSPLHF
-	TRBV9	-	TRBJ2-7	TGTGCCAGCAGCGTAGCGGGAGACTACGAGCAGTACTTC	CASSVAGDYEQYF
-	TRBV28	-	TRBJ2-5	TGTGCCAGCAGCCCATACCGACAGGGGAAGGCGGGAGGGGAGACCCAGTACTTC	CASSPYRQGKAGGETQYF
-	TRBV21-1	-	TRBJ1-2	TGTGCCAGCAGCAAGACGGCCTCAGCTAACTATGGCTACACCTTC	CASSKTASANYGYTF
-	TRBV5-8	-	TRBJ1-1	TGTGCCAGCACCCAGTGGGAGTTGAACACTGAAGCTTTCTTT	CASTQWELNTEAFF
-	TRBV27	-	TRBJ2-5	TGTGCCAGCAGTTGGGGCGGGGAGACCCAGTACTTC	CASSWGGETQYF
-	TRBV11-3	-	TRBJ2-3	TGTGCCAGCAGCTTAGCTCAGGGGAGAGATACGCAGTATTTT	CASSLAQGRDTQYF
-	TRBV19	-	TRBJ1-4	TGTGCCAGTAGTCGCCGGCGGCCCCGGGCGGATGAAAAACTGTTTTTT	CASSRRRPRADEKLFF
-	TRBV9	-	TRBJ1-2	TGTGCCAGCAGCGTGCAGACTAACTATGGCTACACCTTC	CASSVQTNYGYTF
-	TRBV27	-	TRBJ1-1	TGTGCCAGCAGTTTATTGCGAGGGATCCCGGGGAACACTGAAGCTTTCTTT	CASSLLRGIPGNTEAFF
-	TRBV19	-	TRBJ1-5	TGTGCCAGTAGTCCCTGGACATCTTCCCCAAATCAGCCCCAGCATTTT	CASSPWTSSPNQPQHF
-	TRBV24-1	-	TRBJ2-5	TGTGCCACCAGTGCCGCAGGGAGGGAGACCCAGTACTTC	CATSAAGRETQYF
-	TRBV29-1	TRBD2	TRBJ2-7	TGCAGCGTTGAAACCCGGGGGGTTAAAGAGCAGTACTTC	CSVETRGVKEQYF
-	TRBV3-1/TRBV3-2	TRBD2	TRBJ2-1	TGTGCCAGCAGCCAAGACCCGAGCGGGAGGGGGGATGAGCAGTTCTTC	CASSQDPSGRGDEQFF
-	TRBV4-3	-	TRBJ1-2	TGCGCCAGCAGCCAAGATTGGGGGGACTATGGCTACACCTTC	CASSQDWGDYGYTF
-	TRBV21-1	-	TRBJ1-2	TGTGCCAGCGACAGGGTAGAGGATGGCTACACCTTC	CASDRVEDGYTF
-	TRBV19	TRBD1	TRBJ1-4	TGTGCCAGTAGTTTTAGGGGGCCGGGGGAAAAACTGTTTTTT	CASSFRGPGEKLFF
-	TRBV4-1	-	TRBJ2-7	TGCGCCAGCAGCCAGGGCATTGGCTACGAGCAGTACTTC	CASSQGIGYEQYF
-	TRBV14	TRBD1	TRBJ2-1	TGTGCCAGCAGCCGGGACAGGGGGGACAATGAGCAGTTCTTC	CASSRDRGDNEQFF
-	TRBV6-5	-	TRBJ2-7	TGTGCCAGCAGTTACCCACGAGGGCCCGGGTTACACGAGCAGTACTTC	CASSYPRGPGLHEQYF
-	TRBV5-1	TRBD2	TRBJ2-1	TGCGCCAGCAGCCGGAGGGGGACTAGCGGATACAATGAGCAGTTCTTC	CASSRRGTSGYNEQFF
-	TRBV7-2	-	TRBJ2-1	TGTGCCAGCGGGCCGGGACTCTACAATGAGCAGTTCTTC	CASGPGLYNEQFF
-	TRBV12-3/TRBV12-4	-	TRBJ2-1	TGTGCCAGCAGTTTAAGAAGGGGCGGTGAGCAGTTCTTC	CASSLRRGGEQFF
-	TRBV5-6	-	TRBJ2-4	TGTGCCAGCAGCTTGGTGGGGGAGTGGGCCAAAAACATTCAGTACTTC	CASSLVGEWAKNIQYF
-	TRBV7-2	-	TRBJ1-4	TGTGCCAGCAGCACGTACCCATGGCGAGAAAAACTGTTTTTT	CASSTYPWREKLFF
once	TRBV5-4	TRBD2	TRBJ2-3	TGTGCCAGCAGCACCCCGGGACTAGCGGGGCGTAGCACAGATACGCAGTATTTT	CASSTPGLAGRSTDTQYF
once	TRBV12-5	TRBD2	TRBJ2-2	TGTGCTAGCCTACCGGGGGGAACCGGGGAGCTGTTTTTT	CASLPGGTGELFF
-	TRBV5-5	-	TRBJ2-7	TGTGCCAGCAGCTTGGACCCTTCCGGGGAGCAGTACTTC	CASSLDPSGEQYF
-	TRBV30	TRBD1	TRBJ1-2	TGTGCCTGGAGTCGGGGACAGGTCTATGGCTACACCTTC	CAWSRGQVYGYTF
-	TRBV28	-	TRBJ2-2	TGTGCCGACGACTCAGGGACTTGGGCCGGGGAGCTGTTTTTT	CADDSGTWAGELFF
-	TRBV7-2	TRBD2	TRBJ2-5	TGTGCCAGCAGCGATTATCGGACTAGCGGTACCCAGTACTTC	CASSDYRTSGTQYF
-	TRBV15	-	TRBJ2-7	TGTGCCACCAGCACCGGAGGCCCTTACTACGAGCAGTACTTC	CATSTGGPYYEQYF
-	TRBV5-4	-	TRBJ2-3	TGTGCCAGCAGCCCGGGGTTCAGCACAGATACGCAGTATTTT	CASSPGFSTDTQYF
-	TRBV21-1	-	TRBJ1-5	TGTGCCACCCGCGACCCAGGGGTATTCGGGAATCAGCCCCAGCATTTT	CATRDPGVFGNQPQHF
-	TRBV19	-	TRBJ1-1	TGTGCCACCAGTCAGTGGGGGCTAGACGTGAACACTGAAGCTTTCTTT	CATSQWGLDVNTEAFF
-	TRBV4-2	TRBD2	TRBJ2-1	TGTGCCAGCAGCCCCCTCGGACTAGCGGGTTACAATGAGCAGTTCTTC	CASSPLGLAGYNEQFF